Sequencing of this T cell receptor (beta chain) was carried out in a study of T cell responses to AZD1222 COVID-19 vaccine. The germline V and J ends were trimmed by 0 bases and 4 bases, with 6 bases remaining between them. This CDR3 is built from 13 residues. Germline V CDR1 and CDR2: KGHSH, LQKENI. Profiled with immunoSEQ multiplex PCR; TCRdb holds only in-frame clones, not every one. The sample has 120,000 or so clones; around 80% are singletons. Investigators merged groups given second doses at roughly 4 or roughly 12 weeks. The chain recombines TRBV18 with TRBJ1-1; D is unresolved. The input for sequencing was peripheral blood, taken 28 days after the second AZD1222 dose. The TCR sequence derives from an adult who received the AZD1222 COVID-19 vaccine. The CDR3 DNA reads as TGTGCCAGCTCACCACCGTCCGTCACTGAAGCTTTCTTT. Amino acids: CASSPPSVTEAFF.